These T cell receptor beta chains were read from a single sample in a study of identical twins. TCRdb redid the calling of the 5' RACE reads with MiXCR, one entry per CDR3 protein. This sample yields approximately 250,000 distinct CDR3 sequences, of which approximately 7.1% are seen a single time; approximately 14% belongs to the top ten. A further study also used this sample, focusing on T cells expressing NK-cell markers.

Sequenced: CD8+ T cells sorted from blood. These receptors were collected from a woman younger than 30 in good health. CDR3s include the opening cysteine and the closing phenylalanine or tryptophan. Fields, in order: J gene, clone size, V gene, D gene, CDR3 length, CDR3 protein, CDR3 DNA. The D gene is left open where the match is weak. Only some rows state a clone size, as once, few, many or a class for expanded clones.

j_call: TRBJ2-1
clone_size: many
v_call: TRBV7-8
d_call: -
cdr3_length: 15
cdr3_aa: CASSSPPDGYNEQFF
cdr3_nt: TGTGCCAGCAGCTCACCACCGGACGGATACAATGAGCAGTTCTTC

j_call: TRBJ2-1
clone_size: many
v_call: TRBV10-3
d_call: -
cdr3_length: 16
cdr3_aa: CAISVRRSNINNEQFF
cdr3_nt: TGTGCCATCAGCGTCCGACGGTCCAATATAAACAATGAGCAGTTCTTC

j_call: TRBJ2-1
clone_size: -
v_call: TRBV9
d_call: TRBD2
cdr3_length: 13
cdr3_aa: CASSVGGASEQFF
cdr3_nt: TGTGCCAGCAGCGTCGGGGGGGCCAGTGAGCAGTTCTTC

j_call: TRBJ2-2
clone_size: few
v_call: TRBV4-3
d_call: -
cdr3_length: 16
cdr3_aa: CASSPSLGTLSGELFF
cdr3_nt: TGCGCCAGCAGCCCCAGCCTGGGGACCTTGAGCGGGGAGCTGTTTTTT

j_call: TRBJ1-2
clone_size: many
v_call: TRBV6-5
d_call: -
cdr3_length: 15
cdr3_aa: CASSYSSQVNYGYTF
cdr3_nt: TGTGCCAGCAGTTACTCGAGCCAGGTGAACTATGGCTACACCTTC

j_call: TRBJ2-5
clone_size: few
v_call: TRBV6-5
d_call: TRBD2
cdr3_length: 18
cdr3_aa: CASSWNPGLAGTQETQYF
cdr3_nt: TGTGCCAGCAGTTGGAACCCGGGACTAGCGGGTACCCAAGAGACCCAGTACTTC

j_call: TRBJ2-2
clone_size: few
v_call: TRBV10-2
d_call: TRBD2
cdr3_length: 16
cdr3_aa: CASVGTTDSFTGELFF
cdr3_nt: TGCGCCAGCGTAGGGACTACCGACTCGTTCACCGGGGAGCTGTTTTTT

j_call: TRBJ2-5
clone_size: many
v_call: TRBV5-1
d_call: -
cdr3_length: 16
cdr3_aa: CASSLAGFSSAEGQYF
cdr3_nt: TGCGCCAGCAGCTTGGCCGGATTTAGTTCGGCAGAAGGCCAGTACTTC

j_call: TRBJ2-5
clone_size: -
v_call: TRBV25-1
d_call: TRBD2
cdr3_length: 15
cdr3_aa: CASSEPGGAGETQYF
cdr3_nt: TGTGCCAGCAGTGAACCGGGGGGGGCAGGAGAGACCCAGTACTTC

j_call: TRBJ2-7
clone_size: -
v_call: TRBV6-5
d_call: TRBD1
cdr3_length: 12
cdr3_aa: CASTTGGHEQYF
cdr3_nt: TGTGCCAGCACAACAGGGGGCCACGAGCAGTACTTC

j_call: TRBJ2-7
clone_size: few
v_call: TRBV6-5
d_call: -
cdr3_length: 15
cdr3_aa: CASSSRRGRLPEQYF
cdr3_nt: TGTGCCAGCAGTTCCCGCCGGGGCAGGCTTCCCGAGCAGTACTTC

j_call: TRBJ2-7
clone_size: few
v_call: TRBV5-5
d_call: -
cdr3_length: 15
cdr3_aa: CASSWVVGAHYEQYF
cdr3_nt: TGTGCCAGCAGCTGGGTAGTGGGGGCTCACTACGAGCAGTACTTC

j_call: TRBJ2-7
clone_size: -
v_call: TRBV5-6
d_call: TRBD2
cdr3_length: 14
cdr3_aa: CAISSGGHLYEQYF
cdr3_nt: TGTGCCATCAGCTCGGGGGGGCACTTATACGAGCAGTACTTC

j_call: TRBJ2-1
clone_size: -
v_call: TRBV7-6
d_call: TRBD2
cdr3_length: 15
cdr3_aa: CASSLGTSGGSEQFF
cdr3_nt: TGTGCCAGCAGCTTGGGGACTAGCGGGGGGAGTGAGCAGTTCTTC

j_call: TRBJ2-7
clone_size: -
v_call: TRBV5-1
d_call: TRBD1
cdr3_length: 16
cdr3_aa: CASSFTGTGSIYEQYF
cdr3_nt: TGCGCCAGCAGCTTTACCGGGACAGGTTCTATCTACGAGCAGTACTTC

j_call: TRBJ2-3
clone_size: -
v_call: TRBV6-2/TRBV6-3
d_call: -
cdr3_length: 13
cdr3_aa: CASSYDWADTQYF
cdr3_nt: TGTGCCAGCAGTTACGATTGGGCAGATACGCAGTATTTT

j_call: TRBJ2-1
clone_size: -
v_call: TRBV11-2
d_call: TRBD2
cdr3_length: 16
cdr3_aa: CASSSPASGRFNEQFF
cdr3_nt: TGTGCCAGCAGCTCCCCGGCTAGCGGGAGGTTCAATGAGCAGTTCTTC

j_call: TRBJ1-2
clone_size: -
v_call: TRBV6-1
d_call: -
cdr3_length: 14
cdr3_aa: CASRGDMGLPGYTF
cdr3_nt: TGTGCCAGCAGAGGGGACATGGGGTTGCCTGGCTACACCTTC

j_call: TRBJ2-1
clone_size: -
v_call: TRBV2
d_call: -
cdr3_length: 13
cdr3_aa: CASRDPDYNEQFF
cdr3_nt: TGTGCCAGCAGGGACCCAGACTACAATGAGCAGTTCTTC

j_call: TRBJ1-1
clone_size: -
v_call: TRBV7-6
d_call: -
cdr3_length: 15
cdr3_aa: CASSLGTSMNTEAFF
cdr3_nt: TGTGCCAGCAGCTTAGGGACAAGCATGAACACTGAAGCTTTCTTT

j_call: TRBJ2-5
clone_size: few
v_call: TRBV11-2
d_call: -
cdr3_length: 13
cdr3_aa: CASSSLYQETQYF
cdr3_nt: TGTGCCAGCAGCTCCTTGTACCAAGAGACCCAGTACTTC

j_call: TRBJ2-3
clone_size: many
v_call: TRBV12-3/TRBV12-4
d_call: -
cdr3_length: 15
cdr3_aa: CASSPGPADTDTQYF
cdr3_nt: TGTGCCAGCAGTCCTGGGCCTGCGGACACAGATACGCAGTATTTT

j_call: TRBJ1-1
clone_size: few
v_call: TRBV25-1
d_call: -
cdr3_length: 13
cdr3_aa: CASTQGGGTEAFF
cdr3_nt: TGTGCCAGCACTCAGGGAGGGGGAACTGAAGCTTTCTTT

j_call: TRBJ2-7
clone_size: few
v_call: TRBV11-2
d_call: -
cdr3_length: 12
cdr3_aa: CASSSFFYEQYF
cdr3_nt: TGTGCCAGCAGCTCGTTTTTCTACGAGCAGTACTTC

j_call: TRBJ2-6
clone_size: few
v_call: TRBV12-3/TRBV12-4
d_call: TRBD1
cdr3_length: 17
cdr3_aa: CASSPGTGDSGANVLTF
cdr3_nt: TGTGCCAGCAGCCCCGGGACAGGGGACTCTGGGGCCAACGTCCTGACTTTC

j_call: TRBJ2-5
clone_size: -
v_call: TRBV7-9
d_call: -
cdr3_length: 16
cdr3_aa: CASSSYELQGGETQYF
cdr3_nt: TGTGCCAGCAGCTCCTACGAATTACAGGGCGGGGAGACCCAGTACTTC

j_call: TRBJ2-3
clone_size: -
v_call: TRBV6-1
d_call: TRBD2
cdr3_length: 15
cdr3_aa: CASEKGTSGTDTQYF
cdr3_nt: TGTGCCAGCGAGAAAGGGACTAGCGGCACAGATACGCAGTATTTT

j_call: TRBJ2-3
clone_size: many
v_call: TRBV7-2
d_call: -
cdr3_length: 10
cdr3_aa: CASSLARQYF
cdr3_nt: TGTGCCAGCAGCTTGGCTCGTCAGTATTTT

j_call: TRBJ2-7
clone_size: -
v_call: TRBV4-3
d_call: TRBD2
cdr3_length: 14
cdr3_aa: CASSHAGASYEQYF
cdr3_nt: TGCGCCAGCAGCCACGCGGGAGCCTCCTACGAGCAGTACTTC

j_call: TRBJ1-4
clone_size: -
v_call: TRBV4-2
d_call: -
cdr3_length: 17
cdr3_aa: CASSLSGKGLPREKLFF
cdr3_nt: TGTGCCAGCAGCCTTTCGGGGAAGGGACTTCCAAGGGAAAAACTGTTTTTT

j_call: TRBJ2-2
clone_size: many
v_call: TRBV6-4
d_call: TRBD1
cdr3_length: 16
cdr3_aa: CASSDSTGGDTGELFF
cdr3_nt: TGTGCCAGCAGTGACTCGACAGGGGGGGACACCGGGGAGCTGTTTTTT

j_call: TRBJ1-2
clone_size: -
v_call: TRBV9
d_call: -
cdr3_length: 12
cdr3_aa: CASSVSSYGYTF
cdr3_nt: TGTGCCAGCAGCGTCTCCTCGTATGGCTACACCTTC

j_call: TRBJ2-1
clone_size: -
v_call: TRBV7-6
d_call: -
cdr3_length: 15
cdr3_aa: CASTPSPSSYNEQFF
cdr3_nt: TGTGCCAGCACCCCCTCTCCCAGCTCCTACAATGAGCAGTTCTTC

j_call: TRBJ2-2
clone_size: many
v_call: TRBV19
d_call: TRBD2
cdr3_length: 12
cdr3_aa: CASPGGTGELFF
cdr3_nt: TGTGCCAGCCCGGGGGGCACCGGGGAGCTGTTTTTT

j_call: TRBJ2-7
clone_size: -
v_call: TRBV21-1
d_call: -
cdr3_length: 12
cdr3_aa: CASTLKDNEQYF
cdr3_nt: TGTGCCAGCACTTTAAAGGATAACGAGCAGTACTTC

j_call: TRBJ1-1
clone_size: -
v_call: TRBV27
d_call: -
cdr3_length: 13
cdr3_aa: CASSSPWNTEAFF
cdr3_nt: TGTGCCAGCAGTTCGCCTTGGAACACTGAAGCTTTCTTT

j_call: TRBJ2-1
clone_size: -
v_call: TRBV7-2
d_call: TRBD2
cdr3_length: 15
cdr3_aa: CASSSELAGGHEQFF
cdr3_nt: TGTGCCAGCAGCTCGGAACTAGCGGGGGGGCATGAGCAGTTCTTC

j_call: TRBJ1-1
clone_size: -
v_call: TRBV12-3/TRBV12-4
d_call: TRBD1
cdr3_length: 14
cdr3_aa: CASSPGQGYTEAFF
cdr3_nt: TGTGCCAGCAGTCCTGGACAGGGTTACACTGAAGCTTTCTTT

j_call: TRBJ2-6
clone_size: few
v_call: TRBV4-1
d_call: -
cdr3_length: 17
cdr3_aa: CASSQEMGYGGANVLTF
cdr3_nt: TGCGCCAGCAGCCAAGAGATGGGGTACGGTGGGGCCAACGTCCTGACTTTC

j_call: TRBJ1-6
clone_size: -
v_call: TRBV7-2
d_call: -
cdr3_length: 15
cdr3_aa: CASSFIIPPDSPLHF
cdr3_nt: TGTGCCAGCAGCTTCATTATTCCCCCCGATTCACCCCTCCACTTT